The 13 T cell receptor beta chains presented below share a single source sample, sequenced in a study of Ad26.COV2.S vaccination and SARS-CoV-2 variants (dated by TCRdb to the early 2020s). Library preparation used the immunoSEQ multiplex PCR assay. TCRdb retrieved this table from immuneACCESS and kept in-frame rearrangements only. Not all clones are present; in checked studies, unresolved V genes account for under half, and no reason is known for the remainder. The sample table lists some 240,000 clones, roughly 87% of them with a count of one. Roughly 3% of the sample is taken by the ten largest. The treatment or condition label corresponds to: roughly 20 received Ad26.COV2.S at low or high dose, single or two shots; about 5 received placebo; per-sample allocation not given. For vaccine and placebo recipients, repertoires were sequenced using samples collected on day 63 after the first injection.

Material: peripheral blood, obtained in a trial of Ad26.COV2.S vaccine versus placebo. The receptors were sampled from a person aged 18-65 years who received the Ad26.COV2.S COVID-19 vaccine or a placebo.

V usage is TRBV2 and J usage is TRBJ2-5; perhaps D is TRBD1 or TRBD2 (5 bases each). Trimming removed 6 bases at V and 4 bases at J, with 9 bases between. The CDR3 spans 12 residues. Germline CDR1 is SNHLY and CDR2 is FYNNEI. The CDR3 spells CASRGVGETQYF. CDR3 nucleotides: TGTGCCAGCAGGGGGGTAGGAGAGACCCAGTACTTC. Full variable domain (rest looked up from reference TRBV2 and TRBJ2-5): EPEVTQTPSHQVTQMGQEVILRCVPISNHLYFYWYRQILGQKVEFLVSFYNNEISEKSEIFDDQFSVERPDGSNFTLKIRSTKLEDSAMYFCASRGVGETQYFGPGTRLLVL.

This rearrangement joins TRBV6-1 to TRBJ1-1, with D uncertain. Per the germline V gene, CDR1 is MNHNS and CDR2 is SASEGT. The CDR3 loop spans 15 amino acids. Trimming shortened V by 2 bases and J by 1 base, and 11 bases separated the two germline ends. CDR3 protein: CASSESAGGNTEAFF. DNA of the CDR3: TGTGCCAGCAGTGAAAGCGCGGGTGGGAACACTGAAGCTTTCTTT.

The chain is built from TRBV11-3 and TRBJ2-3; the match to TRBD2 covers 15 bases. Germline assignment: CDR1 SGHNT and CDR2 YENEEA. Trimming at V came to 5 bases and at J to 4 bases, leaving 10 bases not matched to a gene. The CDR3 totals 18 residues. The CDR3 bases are TGTGCCAGCAGCCAACGGACTAGCGGGAGGGCCGGGGCAGATACGCAGTATTTT. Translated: CASSQRTSGRAGADTQYF.

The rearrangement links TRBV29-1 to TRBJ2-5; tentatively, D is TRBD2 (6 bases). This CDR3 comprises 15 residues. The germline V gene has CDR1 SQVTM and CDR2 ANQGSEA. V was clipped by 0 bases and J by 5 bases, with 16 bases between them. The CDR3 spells CSVEEIVGGWETQYF. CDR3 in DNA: TGCAGCGTTGAAGAAATAGTTGGGGGGTGGGAGACCCAGTACTTC.

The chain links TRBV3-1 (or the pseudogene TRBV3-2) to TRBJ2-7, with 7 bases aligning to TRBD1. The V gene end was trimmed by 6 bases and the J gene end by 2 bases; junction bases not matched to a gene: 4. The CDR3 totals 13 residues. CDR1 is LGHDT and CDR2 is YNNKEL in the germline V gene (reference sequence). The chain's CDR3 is CASSLDRTYEQYF. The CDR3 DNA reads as TGTGCCAGCAGTCTGGACAGGACCTACGAGCAGTACTTC.

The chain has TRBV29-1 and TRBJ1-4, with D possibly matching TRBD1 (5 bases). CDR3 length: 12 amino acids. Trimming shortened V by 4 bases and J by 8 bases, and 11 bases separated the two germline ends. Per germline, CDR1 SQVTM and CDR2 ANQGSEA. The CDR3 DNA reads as TGCAGCGTTGCCAGGGAGGGAGAAAAACTGTTTTTT. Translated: CSVAREGEKLFF.

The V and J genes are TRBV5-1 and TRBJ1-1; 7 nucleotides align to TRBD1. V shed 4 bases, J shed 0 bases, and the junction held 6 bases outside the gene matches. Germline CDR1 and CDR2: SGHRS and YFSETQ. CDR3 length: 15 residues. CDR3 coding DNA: TGCGCCAGCAGCAGAACCGGGACAGTGAACACTGAAGCTTTCTTT. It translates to CASSRTGTVNTEAFF.

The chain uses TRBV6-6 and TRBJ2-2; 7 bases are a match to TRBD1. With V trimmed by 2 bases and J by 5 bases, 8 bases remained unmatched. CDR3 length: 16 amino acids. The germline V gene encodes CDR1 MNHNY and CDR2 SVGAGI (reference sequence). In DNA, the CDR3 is TGTGCCAGCAGTTACCCTACAGGGGTACGAACCGGGGAGCTGTTTTTT. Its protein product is CASSYPTGVRTGELFF.

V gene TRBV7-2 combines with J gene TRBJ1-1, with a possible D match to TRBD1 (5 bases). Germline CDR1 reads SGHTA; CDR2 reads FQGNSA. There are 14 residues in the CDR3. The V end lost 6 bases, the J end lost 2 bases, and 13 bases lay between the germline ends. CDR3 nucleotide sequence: TGTGCCAGCAGACACCCCGGGGCAAACACTGAAGCTTTCTTT. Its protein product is CASRHPGANTEAFF.

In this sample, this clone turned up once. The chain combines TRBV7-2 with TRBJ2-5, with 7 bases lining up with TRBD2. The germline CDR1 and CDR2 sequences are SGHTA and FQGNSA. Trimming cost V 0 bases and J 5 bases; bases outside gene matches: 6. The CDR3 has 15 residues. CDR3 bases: TGTGCCAGCAGCTTAGCGGGGGGGAGAACGGAGACCCAGTACTTC. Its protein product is CASSLAGGRTETQYF.

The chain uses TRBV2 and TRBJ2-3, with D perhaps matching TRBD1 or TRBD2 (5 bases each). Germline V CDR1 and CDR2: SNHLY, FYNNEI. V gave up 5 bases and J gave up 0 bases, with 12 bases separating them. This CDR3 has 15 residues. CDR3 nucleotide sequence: TGTGCCAGCAGTCCAAGGGACCGTAGCACAGATACGCAGTATTTT. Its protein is CASSPRDRSTDTQYF.

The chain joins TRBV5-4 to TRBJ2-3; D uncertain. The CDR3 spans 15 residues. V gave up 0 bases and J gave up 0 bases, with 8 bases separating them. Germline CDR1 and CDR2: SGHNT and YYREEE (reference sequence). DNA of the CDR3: TGTGCCAGCAGCTTGGGGTATCCGAGCACAGATACGCAGTATTTT. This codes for CASSLGYPSTDTQYF.

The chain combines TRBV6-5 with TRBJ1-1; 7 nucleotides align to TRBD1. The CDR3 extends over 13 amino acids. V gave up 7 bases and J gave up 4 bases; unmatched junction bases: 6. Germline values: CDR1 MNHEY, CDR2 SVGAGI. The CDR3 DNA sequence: TGTGCCAGCACCCTTAGGGACAGCACTGAAGCTTTCTTT. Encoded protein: CASTLRDSTEAFF.